This T cell receptor (beta chain) derives from a study of T cells in Graves' hyperthyroidism and ophthalmopathy. Amplified TCR beta CDR3 regions came from RNA transcripts. RT-PCR in the first round (using the HTBI primer set) targeted the TCR CDR3. One entry per CDR3 protein results from TCRdb running MiXCR on the multiplex PCR reads. The table has 340,000 or so distinct CDR3 sequences, around 17% seen once; the top ten hold around a third. This CDR3 is built from 13 residues. Germline lookup yields CDR1 SGHNT and CDR2 YYREEE (reference sequence). The ends lost 2 bases at V and 9 bases at J; junction bases unmatched: 4.

The chain uses TRBV5-4 and TRBJ2-5, with 10 bases fitting TRBD2. This clonotype was sampled from a man aged 30 to 39 with Graves' hyperthyroidism. Input material: blood. The CDR3 is CASSFGLAEAQYF. CDR3 DNA: TGTGCCAGCAGCTTCGGACTAGCGGAGGCCCAGTACTTC. The full variable domain, in which reference TRBV5-4 and TRBJ2-5 provide the parts outside the CDR3, is ETGVTQSPTHLIKTRGQQVTLRCSSQSGHNTVSWYQQALGQGPQFIFQYYREEENGRGNFPPRFSGLQFPNYSSELNVNALELDDSALYLCASSFGLAEAQYFGPGTRLLVL.